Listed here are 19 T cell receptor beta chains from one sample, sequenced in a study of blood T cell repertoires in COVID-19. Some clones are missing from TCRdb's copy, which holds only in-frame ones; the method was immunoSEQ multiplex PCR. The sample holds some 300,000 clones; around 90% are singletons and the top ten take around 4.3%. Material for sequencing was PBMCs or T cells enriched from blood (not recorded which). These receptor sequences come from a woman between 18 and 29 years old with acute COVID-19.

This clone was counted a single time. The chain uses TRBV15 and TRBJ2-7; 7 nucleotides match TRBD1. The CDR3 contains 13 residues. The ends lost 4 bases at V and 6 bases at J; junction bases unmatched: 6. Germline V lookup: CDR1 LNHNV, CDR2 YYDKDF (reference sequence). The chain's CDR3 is CATSKLTGTEQYF. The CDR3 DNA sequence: TGTGCCACCAGCAAGCTGACAGGGACCGAGCAGTACTTC.

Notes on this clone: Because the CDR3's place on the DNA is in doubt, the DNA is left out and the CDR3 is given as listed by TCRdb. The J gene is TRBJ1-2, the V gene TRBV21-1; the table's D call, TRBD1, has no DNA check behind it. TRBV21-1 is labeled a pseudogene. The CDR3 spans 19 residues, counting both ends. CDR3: CASSPRRWGPGIANYGYTF.

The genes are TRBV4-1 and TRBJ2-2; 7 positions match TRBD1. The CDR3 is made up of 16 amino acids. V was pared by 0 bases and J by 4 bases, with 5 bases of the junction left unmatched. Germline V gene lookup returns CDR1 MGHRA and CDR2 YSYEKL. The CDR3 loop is CASSQDLGGVTGELFF. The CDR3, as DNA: TGCGCCAGCAGCCAAGATCTAGGGGGCGTCACCGGGGAGCTGTTTTTT.

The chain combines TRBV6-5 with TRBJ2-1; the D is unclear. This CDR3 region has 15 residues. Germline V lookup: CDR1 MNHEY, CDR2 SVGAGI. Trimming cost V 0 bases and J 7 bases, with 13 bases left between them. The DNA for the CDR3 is TGTGCCAGCAGTTACTCCCACGATATTACAAATGAGCAGTTCTTC. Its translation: CASSYSHDITNEQFF.

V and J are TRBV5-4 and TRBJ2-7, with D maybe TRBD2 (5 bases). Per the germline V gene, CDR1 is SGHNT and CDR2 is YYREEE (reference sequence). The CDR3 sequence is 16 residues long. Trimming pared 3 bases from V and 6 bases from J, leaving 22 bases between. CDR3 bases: TGTGCCAGCAGCTCTAGCTCCGAGAATCAATATCGCGAGCAGTACTTC. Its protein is CASSSSSENQYREQYF.

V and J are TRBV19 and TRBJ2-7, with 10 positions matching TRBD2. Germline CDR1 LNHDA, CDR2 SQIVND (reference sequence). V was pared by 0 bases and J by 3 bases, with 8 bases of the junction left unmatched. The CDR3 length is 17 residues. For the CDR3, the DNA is TGTGCCAGTAGTATAGATCTATCGCGACTAGCGGGCTACGAGCAGTACTTC. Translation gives CASSIDLSRLAGYEQYF.

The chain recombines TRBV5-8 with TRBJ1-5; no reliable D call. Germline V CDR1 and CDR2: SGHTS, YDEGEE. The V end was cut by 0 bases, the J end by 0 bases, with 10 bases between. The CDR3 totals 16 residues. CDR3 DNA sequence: TGTGCCAGCAGCTTGGTATCGTACTATAGCAATCAGCCCCAGCATTTT. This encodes CASSLVSYYSNQPQHF.

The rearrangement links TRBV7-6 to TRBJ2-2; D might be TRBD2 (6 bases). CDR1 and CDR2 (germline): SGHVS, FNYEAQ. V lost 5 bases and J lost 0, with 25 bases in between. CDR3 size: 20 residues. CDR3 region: CASSRLREVSPKSNTGELFF. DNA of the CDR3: TGTGCCAGCAGCCGCTTGAGGGAGGTATCGCCCAAATCGAACACCGGGGAGCTGTTTTTT.

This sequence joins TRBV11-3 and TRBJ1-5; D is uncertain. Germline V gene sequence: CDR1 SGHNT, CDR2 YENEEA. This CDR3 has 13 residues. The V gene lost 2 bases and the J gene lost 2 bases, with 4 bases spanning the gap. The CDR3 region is CASSLLGNQPQHF. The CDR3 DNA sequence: TGTGCCAGCAGCTTACTCGGCAATCAGCCCCAGCATTTT.

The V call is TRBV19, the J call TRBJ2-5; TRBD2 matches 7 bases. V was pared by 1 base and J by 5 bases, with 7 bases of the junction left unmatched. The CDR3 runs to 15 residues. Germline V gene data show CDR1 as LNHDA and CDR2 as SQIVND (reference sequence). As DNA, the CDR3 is TGTGCCAGTAGTATAGTCGGGGGGATCGGCGAGACCCAGTACTTC. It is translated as CASSIVGGIGETQYF. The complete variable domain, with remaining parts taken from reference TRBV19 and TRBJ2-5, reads DGGITQSPKYLFRKEGQNVTLSCEQNLNHDAMYWYRQDPGQGLRLIYYSQIVNDFQKGDIAEGYSVSREKKESFPLTVTSAQKNPTAFYLCASSIVGGIGETQYFGPGTRLLVL.

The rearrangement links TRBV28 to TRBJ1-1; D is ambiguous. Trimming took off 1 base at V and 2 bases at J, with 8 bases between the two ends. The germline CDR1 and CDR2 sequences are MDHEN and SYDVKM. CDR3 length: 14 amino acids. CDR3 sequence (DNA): TGTGCCAGCAGTTTATCGCGGGGTAACACTGAAGCTTTCTTT. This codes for CASSLSRGNTEAFF.

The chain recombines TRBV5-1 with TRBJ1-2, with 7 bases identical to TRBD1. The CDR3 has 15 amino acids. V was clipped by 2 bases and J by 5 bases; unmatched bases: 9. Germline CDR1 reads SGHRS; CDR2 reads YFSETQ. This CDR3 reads CASSFGQAMGYGYTF. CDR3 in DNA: TGCGCCAGCAGCTTTGGACAGGCCATGGGGTATGGCTACACCTTC.

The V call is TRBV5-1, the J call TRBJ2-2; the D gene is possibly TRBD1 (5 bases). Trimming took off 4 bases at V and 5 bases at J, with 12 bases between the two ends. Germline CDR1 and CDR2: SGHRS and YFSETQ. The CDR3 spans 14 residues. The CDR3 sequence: CASSGITGTGELFF. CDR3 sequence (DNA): TGCGCCAGCAGCGGAATCACAGGTACCGGGGAGCTGTTTTTT.

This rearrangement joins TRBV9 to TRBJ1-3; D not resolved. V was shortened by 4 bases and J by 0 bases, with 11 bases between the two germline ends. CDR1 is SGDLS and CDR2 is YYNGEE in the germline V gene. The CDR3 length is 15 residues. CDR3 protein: CASSPGISSGNTIYF. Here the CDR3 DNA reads TGTGCCAGCAGCCCAGGTATCAGCTCTGGAAACACCATATATTTT.

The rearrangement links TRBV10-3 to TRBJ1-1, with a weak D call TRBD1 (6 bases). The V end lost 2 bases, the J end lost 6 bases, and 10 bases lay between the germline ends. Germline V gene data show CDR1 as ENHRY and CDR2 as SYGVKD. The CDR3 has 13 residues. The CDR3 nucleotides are TGTGCCATCAGTGAGACAGGGAGAGCTGAAGCTTTCTTT. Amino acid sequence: CAISETGRAEAFF.

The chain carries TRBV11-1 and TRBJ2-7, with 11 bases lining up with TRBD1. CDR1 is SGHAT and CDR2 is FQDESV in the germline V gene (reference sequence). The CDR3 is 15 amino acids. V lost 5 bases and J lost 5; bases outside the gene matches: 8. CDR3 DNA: TGTGCCAGCAGCCGGCCGGGACAGGGGGTCCACGAGCAGTACTTC. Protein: CASSRPGQGVHEQYF.

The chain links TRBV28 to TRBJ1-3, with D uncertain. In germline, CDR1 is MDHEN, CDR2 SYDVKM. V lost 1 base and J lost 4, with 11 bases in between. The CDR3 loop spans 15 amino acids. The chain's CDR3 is CASSLLGSLGNTIYF. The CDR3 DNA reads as TGTGCCAGCAGTTTATTGGGGAGTTTAGGAAACACCATATATTTT.

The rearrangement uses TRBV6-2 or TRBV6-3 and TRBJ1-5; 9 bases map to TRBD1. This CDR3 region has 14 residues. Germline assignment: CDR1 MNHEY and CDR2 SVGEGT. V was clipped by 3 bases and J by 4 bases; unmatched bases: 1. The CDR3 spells CASSYGQGNQPQHF. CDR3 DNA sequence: TGTGCCAGCAGTTATGGACAGGGGAATCAGCCCCAGCATTTT.

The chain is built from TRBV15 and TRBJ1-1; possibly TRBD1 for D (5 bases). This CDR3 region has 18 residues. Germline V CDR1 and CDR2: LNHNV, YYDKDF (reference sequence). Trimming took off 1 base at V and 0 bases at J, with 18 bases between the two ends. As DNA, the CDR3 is TGTGCCACCAGCAGAGTTCGGGGGTTAAGCCCCATGAACACTGAAGCTTTCTTT. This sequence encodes CATSRVRGLSPMNTEAFF.